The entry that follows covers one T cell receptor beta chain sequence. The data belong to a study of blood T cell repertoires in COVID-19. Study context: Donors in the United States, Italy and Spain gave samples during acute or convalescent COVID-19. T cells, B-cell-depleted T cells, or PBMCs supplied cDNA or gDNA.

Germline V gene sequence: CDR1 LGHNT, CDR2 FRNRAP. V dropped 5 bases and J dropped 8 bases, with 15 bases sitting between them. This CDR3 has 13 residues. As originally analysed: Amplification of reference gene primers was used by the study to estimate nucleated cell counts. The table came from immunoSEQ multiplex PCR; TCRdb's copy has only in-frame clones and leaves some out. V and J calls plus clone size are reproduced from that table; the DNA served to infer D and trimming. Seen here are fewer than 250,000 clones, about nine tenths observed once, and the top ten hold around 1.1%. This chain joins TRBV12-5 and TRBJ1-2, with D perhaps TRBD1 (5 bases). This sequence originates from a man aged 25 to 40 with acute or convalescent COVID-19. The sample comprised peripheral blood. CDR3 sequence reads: CASGPLGGLGYTF. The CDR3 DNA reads TGTGCTAGTGGTCCACTTGGGGGGTTAGGCTACACCTTC.